This T cell receptor beta chain emerged from a study of T cell responses to AZD1222 COVID-19 vaccine. Germline-derived CDR1 and CDR2 are SGHRS and YFSETQ. V was pared by 4 bases and J by 3 bases, with 11 bases between. CDR3 length equals 14 residues. Some clones are missing from TCRdb's copy, which holds only in-frame ones; the method was immunoSEQ multiplex PCR. The top ten hold roughly 1.1% of the sample, which has about 46,000 clones, 70% to 90% seen once. Pooling of second doses given at about 4 or about 12 weeks was done. General study findings and limits: Repertoires were obtained only post-peak T cell response. Only a handful of people who got AZD1222 tested seropositive at baseline. Donor demographics were predominantly white British with a female majority; clonal diversity may be underestimated.

A note on this clone: Its antigen is currently unknown.

The sequences come from peripheral blood, collected 28 days after the second AZD1222 dose. The rearrangement links TRBV5-1 to TRBJ1-5; TRBD1 is a possible D gene (6 bases). This TCR came from an adult who received the AZD1222 COVID-19 vaccine. The CDR3 nucleotides read TGCGCCAGCAGCCTGGACAGCCTCAATCAGCCCCAGCATTTT. Translating gives CASSLDSLNQPQHF.